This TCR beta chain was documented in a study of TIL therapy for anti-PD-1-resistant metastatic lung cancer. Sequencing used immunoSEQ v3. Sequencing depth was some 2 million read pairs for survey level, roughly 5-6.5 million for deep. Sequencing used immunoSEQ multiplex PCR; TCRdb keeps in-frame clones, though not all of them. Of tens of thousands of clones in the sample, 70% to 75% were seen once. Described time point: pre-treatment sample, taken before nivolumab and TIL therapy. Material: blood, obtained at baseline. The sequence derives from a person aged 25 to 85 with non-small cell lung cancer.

The CDR3 sequence is CASSLDGQRGNIQYF. CDR3 coding DNA: TGTGCCAGCAGCTTAGACGGACAGCGGGGAAACATTCAGTACTTC. The chain uses TRBV7-9 and TRBJ2-4; weak D call: TRBD2 (7 bases). The CDR3 loop spans 15 amino acids. The germline V gene encodes CDR1 SEHNR and CDR2 FQNEAQ (reference sequence). The germline V and J ends were trimmed by 1 base and 6 bases, with 13 bases remaining between them. Looking up the rest from reference TRBV7-9 and TRBJ2-4 gives the full variable domain: DTGVSQNPRHKITKRGQNVTFRCDPISEHNRLYWYRQTLGQGPEFLTYFQNEAQLEKSRLLSDRFSAERPKGSFSTLEIQRTEQGDSAMYLCASSLDGQRGNIQYFGAGTRLSVL.